This T cell receptor beta chain emerged from a study of blood T cells in healthy people across ages. Per germline, CDR1 DFQATT and CDR2 SNEGSKA (reference sequence). V lost 3 bases and J 10 bases, leaving 10 bases between the germline ends. This CDR3 comprises 12 residues. Alongside a J-beta primer mix, a sample-barcoded 5' primer served in a second PCR lasting roughly 7 to 11 cycles. TCRdb re-called the 5' RACE reads with MiXCR, one entry per CDR3 protein. The sample consists of about 810,000 distinct CDR3 sequences, roughly 34% of them appearing once. Sequencing input: blood. The chain recombines TRBV20-1 with TRBJ1-6; D perhaps matches TRBD1 (5 bases). This receptor was obtained from a man aged 18-30 years in good health. The CDR3, as DNA: TGCAGTGCTAGGGGGCCTCAATCACCCCTCCACTTT. This gives the protein CSARGPQSPLHF.